Following are 20 T cell receptor beta chains from one sample sequenced in a study. From the 5' RACE reads, TCRdb called clonotypes with MiXCR, one entry per CDR3 protein. This repertoire shows tens of thousands of distinct CDR3 sequences, around 30% found once; its top ten account for about 3.7%. Sequenced: memory CD4+ T cells sorted from a lymph node. Described subset: memory CD4+ T cells, CD4+CD45RO+CD25-. These TCRs come from a female donor with breast cancer.

This clonotype was detected only a few times. CDR3 residues: CASSGTSDVDEQFF. The CDR3 DNA reads TGTGCCAGCAGCGGGACTAGCGATGTAGATGAGCAGTTCTTC. This rearrangement joins TRBV9 to TRBJ2-1; 9 nucleotides line up with TRBD2. This CDR3 has 14 amino acids. CDR1 and CDR2 from the germline V gene are SGDLS and YYNGEE. V trimming: 3 bases; J trimming: 8 bases; junction bases outside the gene matches: 6.

V is TRBV20-1 and J is TRBJ1-4; D is ambiguous. V gave up 1 base and J gave up 5 bases, with 5 bases separating them. CDR1 is DFQATT and CDR2 is SNEGSKA in the germline V gene (reference sequence). The length of the CDR3 is 12 residues. For the CDR3, the DNA is TGCAGTGCTAGAGTCAGAAATGAAAAACTGTTTTTT. It yields the protein CSARVRNEKLFF.

The rearrangement joins TRBV6-5 to TRBJ1-1; a possible D gene is TRBD1 (6 bases). The CDR3 consists of 13 residues. With 9 bases removed from V and 6 bases from J, the gap between germline ends came to 17 bases. Germline V CDR1 and CDR2: MNHEY, SVGAGI. The CDR3 bases are TGTGCCAGTCGCCAGGGGCAAATCGCTGAAGCTTTCTTT. Translating it yields CASRQGQIAEAFF.

This clonotype was detected a few times. The genes are TRBV6-5 and TRBJ2-7; either TRBD1 or TRBD2 may fit D (5 bases each). Germline V gene data show CDR1 as MNHEY and CDR2 as SVGAGI. V was trimmed by 7 bases and J by 9 bases, leaving 13 bases between them. The CDR3 loop spans 11 amino acids. CDR3 nucleotides: TGTGCCAGCACTTCGCTGGGGGTGCAGTACTTC. Protein product: CASTSLGVQYF.

The chain combines TRBV27 with TRBJ2-3; 9 bases are a match to TRBD2. Germline V CDR1 and CDR2: MNHEY, SMNVEV (reference sequence). The V and J ends lost 4 bases and 6 bases, in that order; junction bases with no gene match: 14. CDR3 length: 17 amino acids. The CDR3, as DNA: TGTGCCAGCAGTTCTAAGGTAGCGGGAGCTCGAGGCGATACGCAGTATTTT. This codes for CASSSKVAGARGDTQYF.

The chain combines TRBV2 with TRBJ2-2, with D uncertain. CDR1 SNHLY and CDR2 FYNNEI come from the germline V gene. V gave up 1 base and J gave up 0 bases, with 9 bases separating them. The CDR3 spans 16 residues. CDR3 region: CASSEEGGANTGELFF. The CDR3, as DNA: TGTGCCAGCAGTGAAGAGGGCGGAGCGAACACCGGGGAGCTGTTTTTT.

The chain is built from TRBV28 and TRBJ2-1; D unresolved. Trimming left V 3 bases short and J 7 bases short, with 1 base between. Germline CDR1 and CDR2: MDHEN and SYDVKM. The CDR3 length is 10 residues. The CDR3 bases are TGTGCCAGCAGTTTTAATGAGCAGTTCTTC. It specifies CASSFNEQFF.

This clonotype was detected a few times. The V gene is TRBV29-1, the J gene TRBJ2-7; TRBD2 matches 8 bases. The V segment lost 1 base and the J segment 5 bases; nucleotides outside the gene matches: 13. The CDR3 contains 16 residues. Germline V gene lookup returns CDR1 SQVTM and CDR2 ANQGSEA. The CDR3 coding sequence is TGCAGCGTTGAAGCGGGACGGGCGGGAGGTCTGAACGAGCAGTACTTC. Translation: CSVEAGRAGGLNEQYF.

This clonotype has only a few counts. This chain uses TRBV5-1 with TRBJ2-3; TRBD2 matches 8 bases. CDR1 and CDR2 (germline): SGHRS, YFSETQ. CDR3 size: 14 residues. J lost 5 bases, V lost 4 bases, and 6 bases had no gene match. CDR3 region: CASSLPGLVDTQYF. CDR3 nucleotides: TGCGCCAGCAGCCTTCCGGGACTAGTAGATACGCAGTATTTT.

The genes are TRBV6-2 or TRBV6-3 and TRBJ2-3, with a tentative D call TRBD2 (6 bases). The CDR3 runs 13 residues. The V gene lost 0 bases and the J gene lost 5 bases, with 6 bases spanning the gap. Germline CDR1 MNHEY, CDR2 SVGEGT. Here the CDR3 reads CASSYSGGDTQYF. Here the CDR3 DNA reads TGTGCCAGCAGTTACTCGGGGGGAGATACGCAGTATTTT.

This clonotype was observed a few times. The J gene is TRBJ2-7, the V gene TRBV5-1; D gene unclear. There are 12 residues in the CDR3. Trimming removed 7 bases at V and 3 bases at J, with 11 bases between. Germline-derived CDR1 and CDR2 are SGHRS and YFSETQ. CDR3 nucleotides: TGCGCCAGCTCGAGCATGAACTACGAGCAGTACTTC. Translated, it gives CASSSMNYEQYF.

Worth noting for this clonotype: One junction end disagrees with the germline gene, perhaps due to a read error. This sequence joins TRBV5-1 and TRBJ2-2; no reliable D call. The CDR3 loop spans 14 amino acids. Germline V gene data show CDR1 as SGHRS and CDR2 as YFSETQ. The CDR3, as DNA: TGCGCCAGCAGCTTGGAGCCGGCCACCAGGGAGCTGTTTTTT. This sequence encodes CASSLEPATRELFF.

The chain couples TRBV7-6 to TRBJ2-1; D is unresolved. The CDR3 spans 15 residues. The V end lost 5 bases, the J end lost 4 bases, and 15 bases lay between the germline ends. CDR1 and CDR2 (germline): SGHVS, FNYEAQ. The CDR3 region is CASSRISGVYNEQFF. CDR3 coding DNA: TGTGCCAGCAGCCGAATAAGTGGGGTTTACAATGAGCAGTTCTTC.

There are a few counts of this clonotype. This chain links TRBV5-1 with TRBJ2-3; D gene uncertain. This CDR3 comprises 13 residues. Trimming left V 6 bases short and J 4 bases short, with 12 bases between. Germline CDR1 is SGHRS and CDR2 is YFSETQ. This chain's CDR3 is CASNPALADTQYF. Here the CDR3 DNA reads TGCGCCAGCAATCCGGCCCTGGCAGATACGCAGTATTTT.

The CDR3 sequence is CASSFRQGLNEKLFF. The CDR3 region has the DNA TGTGCCAGCAGCTTTAGACAGGGTCTTAATGAAAAACTGTTTTTT. The rearrangement joins TRBV7-3 to TRBJ1-4; 7 nucleotides line up with TRBD1. Germline-derived CDR1 and CDR2 are SGHTA and FQGTGA. J lost 4 bases, V lost 3 bases, and 5 bases had no gene match. The CDR3 runs to 15 residues.

As regards this clonotype: This may come from a read error, since a much larger clone is one base off. The CDR3 DNA sequence: TGCGCCAGCAGCTTGGCAGGGACCAGCTCCTACGAGCAGCACTTC. This translates into CASSLAGTSSYEQHF. The chain recombines TRBV5-1 with TRBJ2-7; D might be TRBD1 or TRBD2, each matching 5 bases. The CDR3 covers 15 residues. Germline values: CDR1 SGHRS, CDR2 YFSETQ. Using reference TRBV5-1 and TRBJ2-7 for the parts outside the CDR3, the full variable domain is KAGVTQTPRYLIKTRGQQVTLSCSPISGHRSVSWYQQTPGQGLQFLFEYFSETQRNKGNFPGRFSGRQFSNSRSEMNVSTLELGDSALYLCASSLAGTSSYEQHFGPGTRLTVT.

V gene TRBV28 combines with J gene TRBJ2-3; perhaps TRBD2 as D (6 bases). Trimming stripped 3 bases from V and 4 bases from J, with 11 bases between. The CDR3 totals 14 residues. In germline, CDR1 is MDHEN, CDR2 SYDVKM. The CDR3 nucleotides read TGTGCCAGCAGTTTCGGCGGGACCCCAGATACGCAGTATTTT. This codes for CASSFGGTPDTQYF.

J is TRBJ1-2 and V is TRBV10-3; 7 positions agree with TRBD1. From germline, CDR1 is ENHRY and CDR2 SYGVKD. This CDR3 spans 13 amino acids. Trimming cost V 3 bases and J 3 bases; bases outside gene matches: 1. This chain's CDR3 is CAISETGDYGYTF. In DNA, the CDR3 is TGTGCCATCAGTGAAACAGGGGACTATGGCTACACCTTC.

The rearrangement joins TRBV12-3 or TRBV12-4 to TRBJ2-5; D unresolved. The length of the CDR3 is 15 residues. V lost 5 bases, J lost 3 bases, and 16 bases lay in between. The DNA for the CDR3 is TGTGCCAGCAGTCCGTCCCCATTCGAAGAAGAGACCCAGTACTTC. It encodes CASSPSPFEEETQYF.

In the case of this clonotype: A much larger clone differs from this one at a single base, so this may be a read error. J is TRBJ2-3 and V is TRBV29-1; D is uncertain. The germline gives CDR1 SQVTM, CDR2 ANQGSEA. The CDR3 length is 11 residues. CDR3 protein: CSVEGINTHYF. For the CDR3, the DNA is TGCAGCGTTGAAGGTATAAATACGCATTATTTT.